These T cell receptor beta chains were read from a single sample in a study of cytomegalovirus exposure and HLA in healthy donors. Sequenced by immunoSEQ multiplex PCR; TCRdb stores in-frame clones only, minus some. Of hundreds of thousands of clones detected, 70% to 85% appear once; the ten largest clones hold approximately 0.22%. Sequenced material: PBMCs. These receptor sequences come from a girl aged 2 to 9 in good health and CMV-seronegative. CDR3s include the opening cysteine and the closing phenylalanine or tryptophan. Each record gives: clone size, D gene, V gene, J gene, CDR3 protein, CDR3 DNA. D genes are given only for firm matches. Clone sizes are given selectively: once, few, many, or a class where the clone is expanded.

clone size: NA; D gene: NA; V gene: TRBV5-1; J gene: TRBJ2-6; CDR3 protein: CASSLSNSGANVLTF; CDR3 DNA: TGCGCCAGCAGCTTGTCCAACTCTGGGGCCAACGTCCTGACTTTC
clone size: NA; D gene: NA; V gene: TRBV5-1; J gene: TRBJ1-6; CDR3 protein: CASSLGVKGDSPLHF; CDR3 DNA: TGCGCCAGCAGCTTGGGAGTGAAGGGGGATTCACCCCTCCACTTT
clone size: NA; D gene: NA; V gene: TRBV5-1; J gene: TRBJ1-3; CDR3 protein: CASSLGDTGNTIYF; CDR3 DNA: TGCGCCAGCAGCTTGGGGGACACTGGAAACACCATATATTTT
clone size: few; D gene: NA; V gene: TRBV5-6; J gene: TRBJ1-1; CDR3 protein: CASSTDSDGRAFF; CDR3 DNA: TGTGCCAGCAGCACCGACAGCGATGGTAGAGCTTTCTTT
clone size: NA; D gene: TRBD2; V gene: TRBV19; J gene: TRBJ2-5; CDR3 protein: CASSLAGIQETQYF; CDR3 DNA: TGTGCCAGTAGCCTAGCGGGGATCCAAGAGACCCAGTACTTC
clone size: NA; D gene: NA; V gene: TRBV18; J gene: TRBJ2-5; CDR3 protein: CASSPFQGGQETQYF; CDR3 DNA: TGTGCCAGCTCACCATTTCAGGGGGGACAAGAGACCCAGTACTTC
clone size: NA; D gene: NA; V gene: TRBV6-5; J gene: TRBJ1-1; CDR3 protein: CASSYRSGSTEAFF; CDR3 DNA: TGTGCCAGCAGTTACCGTTCGGGATCGACTGAAGCTTTCTTT
clone size: NA; D gene: TRBD2; V gene: TRBV6-5; J gene: TRBJ2-4; CDR3 protein: CASSYGGSSGSHIQYF; CDR3 DNA: TGTGCCAGCAGTTACGGAGGGTCTAGCGGGAGCCACATTCAGTACTTC
clone size: NA; D gene: TRBD1; V gene: TRBV18; J gene: TRBJ1-5; CDR3 protein: CASSHRPTGGNRHSNQPQHF; CDR3 DNA: TGTGCCAGCTCACACCGGCCTACAGGGGGGAACCGACATAGCAATCAGCCCCAGCATTTT
clone size: NA; D gene: NA; V gene: TRBV5-6; J gene: TRBJ2-7; CDR3 protein: CASGRRGGYYEQYF; CDR3 DNA: TGTGCCAGCGGAAGGAGGGGGGGGTACTACGAGCAGTACTTC
clone size: once; D gene: NA; V gene: TRBV18; J gene: TRBJ2-1; CDR3 protein: CASSPPSNNEQFF; CDR3 DNA: TGTGCCAGCTCACCACCGTCCAACAATGAGCAGTTCTTC
clone size: NA; D gene: TRBD1; V gene: TRBV6-1; J gene: TRBJ2-1; CDR3 protein: CASSEGTGRNEQFF; CDR3 DNA: TGTGCCAGCAGTGAAGGGACAGGGAGGAATGAGCAGTTCTTC
clone size: NA; D gene: TRBD1; V gene: TRBV5-6; J gene: TRBJ2-4; CDR3 protein: CASSATGTGTFVQYF; CDR3 DNA: TGTGCCAGCAGCGCGACCGGGACAGGGACTTTCGTTCAGTACTTC
clone size: once; D gene: TRBD1; V gene: TRBV6-5; J gene: TRBJ1-5; CDR3 protein: CASSSDRGYQPQHF; CDR3 DNA: TGTGCCAGCAGTTCCGACAGGGGGTATCAGCCCCAGCATTTT
clone size: NA; D gene: TRBD2; V gene: TRBV2; J gene: TRBJ2-7; CDR3 protein: CASSEWGLLYF; CDR3 DNA: TGTGCCAGCAGTGAGTGGGGACTACTTTACTTC
clone size: NA; D gene: NA; V gene: TRBV11-2; J gene: TRBJ2-1; CDR3 protein: CASSLEAGIDEQFF; CDR3 DNA: TGTGCCAGCAGCTTAGAGGCGGGCATAGATGAGCAGTTCTTC
clone size: NA; D gene: TRBD1; V gene: TRBV5-5; J gene: TRBJ1-4; CDR3 protein: CASRLPGTGSEKLFF; CDR3 DNA: TGTGCCAGCAGATTGCCCGGGACAGGGAGTGAAAAACTGTTTTTT